The rows below give T cell receptor beta chains drawn from one sample of a study of blood T cell repertoires in COVID-19. Sequenced by immunoSEQ multiplex PCR; TCRdb stores in-frame clones only, minus some. The data contain about 80,000 clones, around 81% of them singletons. Sequenced: peripheral blood. These receptors were obtained from a human donor in a cohort sampled during active COVID-19. CDR3s include the opening cysteine and the closing phenylalanine or tryptophan. The D gene is left open where the match is weak. Size values are once, few and many counts, or a class for expanded clones, and some rows have none.

j_gene: TRBJ2-3; abundance: many; d_gene: TRBD1; v_gene: TRBV4-2; CDR3aa: CASSQEHRGWGTDTQYF; CDR3nt: TGTGCCAGCAGCCAAGAACACAGGGGTTGGGGCACAGATACGCAGTATTTT
j_gene: TRBJ1-4; abundance: .; d_gene: .; v_gene: TRBV10-3; CDR3aa: CAITLGPGEKLFF; CDR3nt: TGTGCCATCACTCTCGGTCCCGGGGAAAAACTGTTTTTT
j_gene: TRBJ2-1; abundance: many; d_gene: TRBD2; v_gene: TRBV7-9; CDR3aa: CASSLYPSGSDEQFF; CDR3nt: TGTGCCAGCAGCTTATATCCTAGCGGGAGCGATGAGCAGTTCTTC
j_gene: TRBJ1-1; abundance: .; d_gene: TRBD1; v_gene: TRBV2; CDR3aa: CASNVQGYTEAFF; CDR3nt: TGTGCCAGCAACGTACAGGGGTACACTGAAGCTTTCTTT
j_gene: TRBJ1-2; abundance: .; d_gene: TRBD1; v_gene: TRBV15; CDR3aa: CATREGQGILLRGYTF; CDR3nt: TGTGCCACCAGGGAGGGACAGGGGATACTACTGCGGGGCTACACCTTC
j_gene: TRBJ2-2; abundance: .; d_gene: TRBD2; v_gene: TRBV15; CDR3aa: CATRDPGGGYTGELFF; CDR3nt: TGTGCCACCCGGGACCCTGGGGGAGGGTACACCGGGGAGCTGTTTTTT
j_gene: TRBJ1-2; abundance: .; d_gene: .; v_gene: TRBV12-5; CDR3aa: CASGSPEGYGYTF; CDR3nt: TGTGCTAGTGGTTCCCCCGAGGGCTATGGCTACACCTTC
j_gene: TRBJ1-1; abundance: .; d_gene: TRBD1; v_gene: TRBV24-1; CDR3aa: CATSGGQGMDVNTEAFF; CDR3nt: TGTGCCACCAGTGGGGGACAGGGAATGGATGTGAACACTGAAGCTTTCTTT
j_gene: TRBJ1-5; abundance: few; d_gene: TRBD1; v_gene: TRBV27; CDR3aa: CASSSTGNQPQHF; CDR3nt: TGTGCCAGCAGTTCGACAGGGAATCAGCCCCAGCATTTT
j_gene: TRBJ1-1; abundance: many; d_gene: .; v_gene: TRBV7-9; CDR3aa: CASSSYRTGLNTEAFF; CDR3nt: TGTGCCAGCAGCTCTTACAGGACGGGCCTGAACACTGAAGCTTTCTTT
j_gene: TRBJ1-2; abundance: .; d_gene: TRBD1; v_gene: TRBV27; CDR3aa: CASSLRTGAGGYTF; CDR3nt: TGTGCCAGCAGTCTACGAACAGGGGCGGGTGGCTACACCTTC
j_gene: TRBJ1-2; abundance: .; d_gene: .; v_gene: TRBV12-3/TRBV12-4; CDR3aa: CASSSTELYGYTF; CDR3nt: TGTGCCAGCAGTTCTACTGAACTCTATGGCTACACCTTC
j_gene: TRBJ1-2; abundance: .; d_gene: .; v_gene: TRBV6-1; CDR3aa: CASSEGGYGYTF; CDR3nt: TGTGCCAGCAGTGAAGGAGGGTATGGCTACACCTTC
j_gene: TRBJ1-1; abundance: .; d_gene: TRBD1; v_gene: TRBV2; CDR3aa: CASSLTGGALNTEAFF; CDR3nt: TGTGCCAGCAGTTTGACAGGGGGCGCCTTGAACACTGAAGCTTTCTTT
j_gene: TRBJ1-4; abundance: few; d_gene: .; v_gene: TRBV25-1; CDR3aa: CASSRGSAGDEKLFF; CDR3nt: TGTGCCAGCAGTCGGGGGTCGGCCGGCGATGAAAAACTGTTTTTT
j_gene: TRBJ2-3; abundance: medium-sized; d_gene: .; v_gene: TRBV27; CDR3aa: CASSGTGSSTDTQYF; CDR3nt: TGTGCCAGCAGTGGAACAGGGAGTAGCACAGATACGCAGTATTTT
j_gene: TRBJ1-5; abundance: .; d_gene: .; v_gene: TRBV18; CDR3aa: CASSPIDSSNQPQHF; CDR3nt: TGTGCCAGCTCACCAATCGACAGTAGCAATCAGCCCCAGCATTTT
j_gene: TRBJ2-7; abundance: .; d_gene: TRBD2; v_gene: TRBV6-6; CDR3aa: CASISSGGAREQYF; CDR3nt: TGTGCCAGCATTTCTAGCGGGGGGGCGCGGGAGCAGTACTTC
j_gene: TRBJ1-4; abundance: .; d_gene: .; v_gene: TRBV2; CDR3aa: CASQDRTPTEKLFF; CDR3nt: TGTGCCAGCCAAGACAGGACACCGACTGAAAAACTGTTTTTT
j_gene: TRBJ2-7; abundance: .; d_gene: TRBD2; v_gene: TRBV5-5; CDR3aa: CASSLKTGTSSYEQYF; CDR3nt: TGTGCCAGCAGCTTGAAAACCGGGACTAGTTCCTACGAGCAGTACTTC
j_gene: TRBJ2-4; abundance: once; d_gene: TRBD2; v_gene: TRBV2; CDR3aa: CASSERTSGPLAKNIQYF; CDR3nt: TGTGCCAGCAGTGAACGGACTAGCGGGCCGCTAGCCAAAAACATTCAGTACTTC
j_gene: TRBJ2-1; abundance: few; d_gene: TRBD2; v_gene: TRBV10-3; CDR3aa: CAMSRLAGDYDEQFF; CDR3nt: TGTGCCATGTCAAGACTAGCGGGAGACTACGATGAGCAGTTCTTC
j_gene: TRBJ2-3; abundance: .; d_gene: TRBD2; v_gene: TRBV7-9; CDR3aa: CASSPRGGLTQYF; CDR3nt: TGTGCCAGCAGCCCCCGGGGAGGGTTGACGCAGTATTTT
j_gene: TRBJ1-1; abundance: .; d_gene: .; v_gene: TRBV6-1; CDR3aa: CASSPSGTEAFF; CDR3nt: TGTGCCAGCAGCCCCTCGGGGACAGAAGCTTTCTTT
j_gene: TRBJ1-1; abundance: .; d_gene: TRBD1; v_gene: TRBV6-5; CDR3aa: CASGDSPMSAFF; CDR3nt: TGTGCCAGCGGGGACAGCCCCATGAGTGCTTTCTTT
j_gene: TRBJ1-1; abundance: once; d_gene: .; v_gene: TRBV5-1; CDR3aa: CASSTGNTEAFF; CDR3nt: TGCGCCAGCAGCACAGGGAACACTGAAGCTTTCTTT
j_gene: TRBJ2-1; abundance: .; d_gene: TRBD2; v_gene: TRBV6-5; CDR3aa: CASSYPGGFESNEQFF; CDR3nt: TGTGCCAGCAGTTACCCGGGGGGATTCGAGTCTAATGAGCAGTTCTTC
j_gene: TRBJ1-3; abundance: .; d_gene: .; v_gene: TRBV9; CDR3aa: CASSGQGSGGNTIYF; CDR3nt: TGTGCCAGCAGCGGGCAGGGGTCGGGCGGAAACACCATATATTTT
j_gene: TRBJ2-4; abundance: .; d_gene: .; v_gene: TRBV12-2; CDR3aa: CASRFPGEDGAKNIQYF; CDR3nt: TGTGCAAGTCGCTTTCCGGGAGAGGATGGAGCCAAAAACATTCAGTACTTC
j_gene: TRBJ2-4; abundance: .; d_gene: TRBD2; v_gene: TRBV11-3; CDR3aa: CASSPGDRLAGNGDIQYF; CDR3nt: TGTGCCAGCAGTCCCGGGGATCGACTAGCGGGGAACGGGGACATTCAGTACTTC
j_gene: TRBJ1-1; abundance: .; d_gene: .; v_gene: TRBV3-1/TRBV3-2; CDR3aa: CASSLEGDTEAFF; CDR3nt: TGTGCCAGCAGCTTAGAGGGAGACACTGAAGCTTTCTTT
j_gene: TRBJ2-7; abundance: .; d_gene: TRBD1; v_gene: TRBV6-5; CDR3aa: CASSWDRGYEQYF; CDR3nt: TGTGCCAGCAGCTGGGACAGGGGGTACGAGCAGTACTTC
j_gene: TRBJ2-3; abundance: .; d_gene: .; v_gene: TRBV19; CDR3aa: CASSGLALTDTQYF; CDR3nt: TGTGCCAGTAGTGGGCTGGCACTCACAGATACGCAGTATTTT
j_gene: TRBJ2-7; abundance: .; d_gene: TRBD2; v_gene: TRBV4-1; CDR3aa: CASSPGLAGGQTYEQYF; CDR3nt: TGCGCCAGCAGCCCTGGACTAGCGGGGGGGCAAACCTACGAGCAGTACTTC
j_gene: TRBJ2-4; abundance: .; d_gene: .; v_gene: TRBV27; CDR3aa: CASSGRRDIQYF; CDR3nt: TGTGCCAGCAGTGGCCGACGGGACATTCAGTACTTC
j_gene: TRBJ1-6; abundance: .; d_gene: .; v_gene: TRBV19; CDR3aa: CASSIDRGGSPLHF; CDR3nt: TGTGCCAGTAGTATAGACAGGGGTGGGTCACCCCTCCACTTT
j_gene: TRBJ1-2; abundance: .; d_gene: .; v_gene: TRBV2; CDR3aa: CASSEGGGGSNYGYTF; CDR3nt: TGTGCCAGCAGTGAGGGGGGTGGAGGTTCTAACTATGGCTACACCTTC
j_gene: TRBJ1-1; abundance: .; d_gene: TRBD1; v_gene: TRBV30; CDR3aa: CAWRGTGVNAFF; CDR3nt: TGTGCCTGGAGGGGGACAGGGGTTAATGCTTTCTTT
j_gene: TRBJ1-5; abundance: .; d_gene: TRBD1; v_gene: TRBV3-1/TRBV3-2; CDR3aa: CASSQGTGISNQPQHF; CDR3nt: TGTGCCAGCAGCCAAGGGACAGGGATTAGCAATCAGCCCCAGCATTTT
j_gene: TRBJ2-1; abundance: .; d_gene: .; v_gene: TRBV4-1; CDR3aa: CASSQAGGEQFF; CDR3nt: TGCGCCAGCAGCCAAGCAGGGGGGGAGCAGTTCTTC
j_gene: TRBJ1-2; abundance: .; d_gene: TRBD1; v_gene: TRBV5-5; CDR3aa: CASRPGQGNGYTF; CDR3nt: TGTGCCAGCAGACCAGGACAGGGTAATGGCTACACCTTC
j_gene: TRBJ1-4; abundance: few; d_gene: .; v_gene: TRBV2; CDR3aa: CATFPGGPNEKLFF; CDR3nt: TGTGCCACCTTCCCTGGGGGCCCTAATGAAAAACTGTTTTTT
j_gene: TRBJ2-1; abundance: .; d_gene: .; v_gene: TRBV24-1; CDR3aa: CATSDFWQGSNEQFF; CDR3nt: TGTGCCACCAGTGATTTCTGGCAGGGGTCCAATGAGCAGTTCTTC
j_gene: TRBJ1-1; abundance: .; d_gene: .; v_gene: TRBV7-9; CDR3aa: CASRRANTEAFF; CDR3nt: TGTGCCAGCAGGCGGGCGAACACTGAAGCTTTCTTT
j_gene: TRBJ1-5; abundance: .; d_gene: .; v_gene: TRBV28; CDR3aa: CASSLSLSNQPQHF; CDR3nt: TGTGCCAGCAGTTTGTCCCTAAGCAATCAGCCCCAGCATTTT
j_gene: TRBJ2-1; abundance: .; d_gene: TRBD2; v_gene: TRBV9; CDR3aa: CASSETSGEYNEQFF; CDR3nt: TGTGCCAGCAGCGAGACTAGCGGGGAATACAATGAGCAGTTCTTC
j_gene: TRBJ1-1; abundance: .; d_gene: .; v_gene: TRBV5-6; CDR3aa: CASSLEVATEAFF; CDR3nt: TGTGCCAGCAGCTTAGAAGTTGCGACAGAAGCTTTCTTT
j_gene: TRBJ1-1; abundance: .; d_gene: TRBD1; v_gene: TRBV10-3; CDR3aa: CAISDGTGGTEAFF; CDR3nt: TGTGCCATCAGTGACGGAACAGGGGGCACTGAAGCTTTCTTT
j_gene: TRBJ1-1; abundance: .; d_gene: .; v_gene: TRBV6-1; CDR3aa: CASSELPGGDLDTEAFF; CDR3nt: TGTGCCAGCAGTGAATTGCCTGGGGGCGATTTGGACACTGAAGCTTTCTTT
j_gene: TRBJ2-3; abundance: .; d_gene: .; v_gene: TRBV6-5; CDR3aa: CASRTTDTQYF; CDR3nt: TGTGCCAGCCGGACAACGGATACGCAGTATTTT
j_gene: TRBJ2-1; abundance: .; d_gene: TRBD1; v_gene: TRBV5-4; CDR3aa: CASSFFGTGGAGQFF; CDR3nt: TGTGCCAGCAGCTTTTTCGGGACAGGGGGCGCGGGGCAGTTCTTC
j_gene: TRBJ2-5; abundance: .; d_gene: TRBD1; v_gene: TRBV2; CDR3aa: CASSEAMTGEDQETQYF; CDR3nt: TGTGCCAGCAGTGAAGCAATGACAGGGGAAGACCAAGAGACCCAGTACTTC
j_gene: TRBJ2-1; abundance: .; d_gene: TRBD2; v_gene: TRBV23-1; CDR3aa: CASSQPGRNEQFF; CDR3nt: TGCGCCAGCAGTCAACCCGGGAGGAATGAGCAGTTCTTC
j_gene: TRBJ1-2; abundance: .; d_gene: .; v_gene: TRBV28; CDR3aa: CASSRGVPGYGYTF; CDR3nt: TGTGCCAGCAGTAGGGGCGTTCCAGGGTATGGCTACACCTTC
j_gene: TRBJ2-5; abundance: once; d_gene: .; v_gene: TRBV11-3; CDR3aa: CASSLDRVAETQYF; CDR3nt: TGTGCCAGCAGCTTAGATCGGGTTGCCGAGACCCAGTACTTC